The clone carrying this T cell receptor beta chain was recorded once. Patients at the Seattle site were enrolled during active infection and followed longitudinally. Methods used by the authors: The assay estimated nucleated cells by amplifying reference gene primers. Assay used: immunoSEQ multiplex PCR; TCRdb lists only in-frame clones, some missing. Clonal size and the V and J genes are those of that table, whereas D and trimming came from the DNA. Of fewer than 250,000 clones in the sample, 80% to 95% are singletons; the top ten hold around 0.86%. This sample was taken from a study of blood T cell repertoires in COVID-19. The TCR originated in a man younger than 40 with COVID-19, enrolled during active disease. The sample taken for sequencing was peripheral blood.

In DNA form, the CDR3 reads TGCAGCGTTGATTCAGGGCAGTACAATGAGCAGTTCTTC. Translating gives CSVDSGQYNEQFF. The chain recombines TRBV29-1 with TRBJ2-1; tentative D call: TRBD1 (5 bases). V gave up 3 bases and J gave up 4 bases, with 10 bases separating them. The CDR3 length is 13 residues. Germline values: CDR1 SQVTM, CDR2 ANQGSEA.